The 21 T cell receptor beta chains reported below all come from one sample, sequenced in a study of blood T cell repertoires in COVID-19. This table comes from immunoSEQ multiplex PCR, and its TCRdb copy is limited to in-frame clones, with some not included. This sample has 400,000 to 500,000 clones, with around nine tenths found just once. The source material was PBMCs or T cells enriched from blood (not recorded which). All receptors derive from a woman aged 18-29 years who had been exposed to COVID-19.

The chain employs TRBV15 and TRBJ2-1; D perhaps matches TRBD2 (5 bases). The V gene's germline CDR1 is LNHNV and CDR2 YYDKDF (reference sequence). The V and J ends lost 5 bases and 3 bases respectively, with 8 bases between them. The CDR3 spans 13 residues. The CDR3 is CATSPTSYNEQFF. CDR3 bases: TGTGCCACCAGCCCAACTAGCTACAATGAGCAGTTCTTC.

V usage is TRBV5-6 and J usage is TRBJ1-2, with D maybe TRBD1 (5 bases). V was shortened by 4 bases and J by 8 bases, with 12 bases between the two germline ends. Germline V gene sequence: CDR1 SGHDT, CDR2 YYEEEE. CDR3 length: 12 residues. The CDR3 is CASSRPGYGYTF. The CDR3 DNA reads TGTGCCAGCAGCCGACCAGGGTACGGCTACACCTTC.

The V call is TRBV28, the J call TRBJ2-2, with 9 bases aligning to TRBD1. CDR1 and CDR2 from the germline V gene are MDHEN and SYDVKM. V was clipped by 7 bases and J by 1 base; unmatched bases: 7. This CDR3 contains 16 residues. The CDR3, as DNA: TGTGCCAGCAACCCGGCGGGACAGGGGAACACCGGGGAGCTGTTTTTT. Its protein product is CASNPAGQGNTGELFF.

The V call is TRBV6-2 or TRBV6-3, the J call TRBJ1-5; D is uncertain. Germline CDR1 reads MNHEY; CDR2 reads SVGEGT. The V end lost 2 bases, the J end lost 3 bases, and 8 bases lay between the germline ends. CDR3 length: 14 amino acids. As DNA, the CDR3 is TGTGCCAGCAGTTACGTATCTTTCAATCAGCCCCAGCATTTT. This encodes CASSYVSFNQPQHF.

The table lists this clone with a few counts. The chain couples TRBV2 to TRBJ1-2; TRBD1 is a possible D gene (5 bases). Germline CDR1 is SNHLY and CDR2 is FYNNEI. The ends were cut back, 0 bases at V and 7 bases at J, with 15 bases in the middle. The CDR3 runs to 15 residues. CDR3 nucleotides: TGTGCCAGCAGTGAAGCGCTTCGGGGGACGGGTGGCTACACCTTC. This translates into CASSEALRGTGGYTF.

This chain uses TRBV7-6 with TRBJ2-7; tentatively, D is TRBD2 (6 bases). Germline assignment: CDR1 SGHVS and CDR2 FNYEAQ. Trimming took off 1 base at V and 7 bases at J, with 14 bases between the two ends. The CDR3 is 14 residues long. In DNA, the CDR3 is TGTGCCAGCAGCTTAGAATCGGGGGATGAAGAGCAGTACTTC. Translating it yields CASSLESGDEEQYF.

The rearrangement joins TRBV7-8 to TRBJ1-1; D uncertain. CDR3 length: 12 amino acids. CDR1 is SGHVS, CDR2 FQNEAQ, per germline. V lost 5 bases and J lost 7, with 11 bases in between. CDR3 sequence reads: CASSEGSGEAFF. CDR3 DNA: TGTGCCAGCAGCGAGGGTTCCGGTGAAGCTTTCTTT. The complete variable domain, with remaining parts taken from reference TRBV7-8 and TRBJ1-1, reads GAGVSQSPRYKVAKRGQDVALRCDPISGHVSLFWYQQALGQGPEFLTYFQNEAQLDKSGLPSDRFFAERPEGSVSTLKIQRTQQEDSAVYLCASSEGSGEAFFGQGTRLTVV.

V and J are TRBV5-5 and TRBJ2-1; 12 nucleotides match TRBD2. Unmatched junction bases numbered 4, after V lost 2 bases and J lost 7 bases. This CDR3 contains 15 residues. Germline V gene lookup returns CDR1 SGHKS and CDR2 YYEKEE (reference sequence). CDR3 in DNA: TGTGCCAGCAGCTTACTAGCGGGAGGACATAATGAGCAGTTCTTC. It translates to CASSLLAGGHNEQFF. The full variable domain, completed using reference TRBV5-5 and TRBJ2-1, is DAGVTQSPTHLIKTRGQQVTLRCSPISGHKSVSWYQQVLGQGPQFIFQYYEKEERGRGNFPDRFSARQFPNYSSELNVNALLLGDSALYLCASSLLAGGHNEQFFGPGTRLTVL.

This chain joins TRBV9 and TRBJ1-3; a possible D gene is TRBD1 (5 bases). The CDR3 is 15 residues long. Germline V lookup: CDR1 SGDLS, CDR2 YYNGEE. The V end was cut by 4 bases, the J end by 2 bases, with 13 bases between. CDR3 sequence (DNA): TGTGCCAGCAGCCCGACGGGAGGGGCTGGAAACACCATATATTTT. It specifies CASSPTGGAGNTIYF.

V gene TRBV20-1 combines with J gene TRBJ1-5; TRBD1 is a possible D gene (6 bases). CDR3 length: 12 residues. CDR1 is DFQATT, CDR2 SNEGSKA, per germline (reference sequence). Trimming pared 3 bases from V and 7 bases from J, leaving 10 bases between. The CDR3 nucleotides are TGCAGTGCTAGTGGGGGGGGCCAGCCCCAGCATTTT. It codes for CSASGGGQPQHF.

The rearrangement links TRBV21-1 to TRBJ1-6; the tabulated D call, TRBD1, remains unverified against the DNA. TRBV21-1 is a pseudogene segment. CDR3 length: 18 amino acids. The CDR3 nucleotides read TGTGCCAGCAGCAAAGAAACACAGACAGGGGCCGGGGATTCACCCCTCCACTTT. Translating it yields CASSKETQTGAGDSPLHF.

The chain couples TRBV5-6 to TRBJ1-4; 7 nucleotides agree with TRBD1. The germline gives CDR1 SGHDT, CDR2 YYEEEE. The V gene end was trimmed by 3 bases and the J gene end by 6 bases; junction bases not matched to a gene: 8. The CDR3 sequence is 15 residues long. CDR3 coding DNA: TGTGCCAGCAGCTCCCCCGGGACAGCTCATGAAAAACTGTTTTTT. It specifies CASSSPGTAHEKLFF.

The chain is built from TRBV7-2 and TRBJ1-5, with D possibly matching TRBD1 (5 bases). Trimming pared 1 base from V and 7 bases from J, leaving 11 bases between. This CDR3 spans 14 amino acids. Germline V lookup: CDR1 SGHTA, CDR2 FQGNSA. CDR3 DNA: TGTGCCAGCAGCTTAGATGGGGGAGGCCAGCCCCAGCATTTT. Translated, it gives CASSLDGGGQPQHF. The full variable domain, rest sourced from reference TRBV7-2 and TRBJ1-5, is GAGVSQSPSNKVTEKGKDVELRCDPISGHTALYWYRQSLGQGLEFLIYFQGNSAPDKSGLPSDRFSAERTGGSVSTLTIQRTQQEDSAVYLCASSLDGGGQPQHFGDGTRLSIL.

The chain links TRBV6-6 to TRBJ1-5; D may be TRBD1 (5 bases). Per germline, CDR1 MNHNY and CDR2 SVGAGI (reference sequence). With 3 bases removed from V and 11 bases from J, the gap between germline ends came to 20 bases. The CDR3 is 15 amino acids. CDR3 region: CASSYSEGRLSAQHF. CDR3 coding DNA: TGTGCCAGCAGTTATTCGGAGGGGAGGCTTTCAGCCCAGCATTTT.

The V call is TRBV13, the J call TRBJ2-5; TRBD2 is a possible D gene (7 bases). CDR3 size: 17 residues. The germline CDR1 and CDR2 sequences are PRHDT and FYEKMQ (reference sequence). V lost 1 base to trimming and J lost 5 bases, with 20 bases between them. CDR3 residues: CASSLVTGLAAPETQYF. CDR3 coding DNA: TGTGCCAGCAGCTTAGTTACAGGGCTAGCGGCCCCGGAGACCCAGTACTTC.

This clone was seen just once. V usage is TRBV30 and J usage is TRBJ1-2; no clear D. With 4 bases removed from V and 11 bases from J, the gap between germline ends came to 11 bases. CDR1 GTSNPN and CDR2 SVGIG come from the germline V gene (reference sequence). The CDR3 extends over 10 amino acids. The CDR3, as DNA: TGTGCCTGGAAACAGTTGGCATACACCTTC. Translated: CAWKQLAYTF. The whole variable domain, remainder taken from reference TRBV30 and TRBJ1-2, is SQTIHQWPATLVQPVGSPLSLECTVEGTSNPNLYWYRQAAGRGLQLLFYSVGIGQISSEVPQNLSASRPQDRQFILSSKKLLLSDSGFYLCAWKQLAYTFGSGTRLTVV.

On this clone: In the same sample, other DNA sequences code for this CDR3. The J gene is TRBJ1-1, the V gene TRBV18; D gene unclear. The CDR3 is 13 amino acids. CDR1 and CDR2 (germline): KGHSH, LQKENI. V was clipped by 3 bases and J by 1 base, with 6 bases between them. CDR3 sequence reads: CASSPGGNTEAFF. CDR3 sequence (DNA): TGTGCCAGCTCACCTGGCGGGAACACTGAAGCTTTCTTT.

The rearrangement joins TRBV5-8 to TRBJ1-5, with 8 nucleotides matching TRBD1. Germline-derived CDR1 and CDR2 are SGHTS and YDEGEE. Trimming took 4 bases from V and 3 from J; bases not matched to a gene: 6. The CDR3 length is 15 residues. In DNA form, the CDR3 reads TGTGCCAGCAGCGCATGGACAGGGATCAATCAGCCCCAGCATTTT. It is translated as CASSAWTGINQPQHF.

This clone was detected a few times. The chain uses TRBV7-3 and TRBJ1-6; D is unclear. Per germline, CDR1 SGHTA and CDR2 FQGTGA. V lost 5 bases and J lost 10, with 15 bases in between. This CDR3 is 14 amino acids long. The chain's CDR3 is CASSLNRGDSPLHF. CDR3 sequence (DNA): TGTGCCAGCAGCCTCAACCGGGGAGACTCACCCCTCCACTTT.

The CDR3, as DNA: TGTGCCAGCAGCCCGACAGGAACCCATGGCTACACCTTC. Translated: CASSPTGTHGYTF. The chain employs TRBV27 and TRBJ1-2, with D possibly TRBD1 on 6 matching bases. Germline loops: CDR1 MNHEY, CDR2 SMNVEV (reference sequence). The V end was cut by 6 bases, the J end by 6 bases, with 14 bases between. CDR3 size: 13 residues.

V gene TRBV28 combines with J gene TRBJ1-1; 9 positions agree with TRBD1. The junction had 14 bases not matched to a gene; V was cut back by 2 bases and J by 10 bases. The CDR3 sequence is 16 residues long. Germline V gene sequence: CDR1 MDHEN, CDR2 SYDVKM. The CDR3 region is CASSLTGGQGEEGAFF. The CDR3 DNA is TGTGCCAGCAGTTTAACCGGGGGACAGGGCGAAGAGGGAGCTTTCTTT. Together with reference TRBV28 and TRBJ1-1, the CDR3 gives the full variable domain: DVKVTQSSRYLVKRTGEKVFLECVQDMDHENMFWYRQDPGLGLRLIYFSYDVKMKEKGDIPEGYSVSREKKERFSLILESASTNQTSMYLCASSLTGGQGEEGAFFGQGTRLTVV.